Each of the 20 T cell receptor beta chains below was sequenced from the same sample in a study of blood T cells in healthy people across ages. Primed by a sample-barcoded 5' primer and a J-beta primer mix, a second PCR proceeded for about 7 to 11 cycles. One entry per CDR3 protein results from TCRdb running MiXCR on the 5' RACE reads. The sample records roughly 500,000 distinct CDR3 sequences, about 24% being singletons. The same data also went into a second study, on T cells of mothers and their children.

The sequenced sample was blood. Receptors were obtained from a boy younger than 18 in good health.

There are a few counts of this clonotype. This chain uses TRBV6-6 with TRBJ1-3, with D possibly being TRBD1 (5 bases). Germline V gene data show CDR1 as MNHNY and CDR2 as SVGAGI (reference sequence). The CDR3 runs 14 residues. The ends were cut back, 5 bases at V and 3 bases at J, with 11 bases in the middle. The CDR3 protein is CASSPQGLGNTIYF. The CDR3 bases are TGTGCCAGCAGTCCTCAGGGACTTGGAAACACCATATATTTT.

This clonotype was counted a few times. The chain carries TRBV12-3 or TRBV12-4 and TRBJ2-5; TRBD1 is a possible D gene (6 bases). The J call may be mistaken, given a closer DNA end match to TRBJ2-1. The CDR3 covers 13 residues. CDR3 DNA sequence: TGTGCCAGCAGTCTCGGGACATTCAACGAGCAGTTCTTC. The encoded protein is CASSLGTFNEQFF.

The V and J genes are TRBV5-6 and TRBJ2-5; TRBD1 is a possible D gene (6 bases). The CDR3 has 14 residues. V gave up 1 base and J gave up 5 bases, with 12 bases separating them. Germline assignment: CDR1 SGHDT and CDR2 YYEEEE. CDR3 in amino acids: CASSLQGRRETQYF. As DNA, the CDR3 is TGTGCCAGCAGCTTGCAGGGGCGAAGGGAGACCCAGTACTTC.

The chain combines TRBV20-1 with TRBJ2-5; D is perhaps TRBD1 (5 bases). The CDR3 covers 14 residues. In germline, CDR1 is DFQATT, CDR2 SNEGSKA (reference sequence). V lost 6 bases, J lost 1 base, and 15 bases lay in between. CDR3 sequence (DNA): TGCAGTGCCTCCAGGGTTGTCTTCCAAGAGACCCAGTACTTC. Residues: CSASRVVFQETQYF.

CDR3 amino acids: CASRPPATNEKLFF. CDR3 nucleotide sequence: TGTGCCAGCAGACCTCCTGCAACTAATGAAAAACTGTTTTTT. This chain links TRBV6-5 with TRBJ1-4, with D uncertain. CDR3 length: 14 residues. Germline assignment: CDR1 MNHEY and CDR2 SVGAGI. V was shortened by 6 bases and J by 0 bases, with 8 bases between the two germline ends.

In this sample, this clonotype turned up a few times. The chain's CDR3 is CASSGDTRGDTQYF. CDR3 nucleotide sequence: TGTGCCAGTTCGGGGGACACCAGGGGAGATACGCAGTATTTT. The V call is TRBV12-3 or TRBV12-4, the J call TRBJ2-3; D possibly matches TRBD1 or TRBD2 (6 bases each). The CDR3 length is 14 residues. Trimming cost V 9 bases and J 5 bases, with 18 bases left between them.

The chain carries TRBV28 and TRBJ2-6, with D hard to call. This CDR3 contains 15 residues. In germline, CDR1 is MDHEN, CDR2 SYDVKM. Trimming cost V 6 bases and J 2 bases, with 11 bases left between them. CDR3 region: CASSQVAPGANVLTF. The DNA of the CDR3 is TGTGCCAGCAGCCAGGTGGCCCCTGGGGCCAACGTCCTGACTTTC.

The CDR3 region has the DNA TGTGCCAGCAGCTTAGTGGGGGCGGACTATGGCTACACCTTC. It is translated as CASSLVGADYGYTF. This chain joins TRBV7-2 and TRBJ1-2, with D possibly being TRBD1 (6 bases). The V and J ends lost 1 base and 3 bases respectively, with 9 bases between them. Germline V lookup: CDR1 SGHTA, CDR2 FQGNSA. The CDR3 runs 14 residues.

J is TRBJ2-2 and V is TRBV5-1; a weak D match, TRBD2 (6 bases). This CDR3 spans 13 amino acids. Germline CDR1 and CDR2: SGHRS and YFSETQ. Trimming stripped 7 bases from V and 2 bases from J, with 9 bases between. The CDR3 spells CASQGLNTGELFF. Written as DNA, the CDR3 is TGCGCCAGCCAGGGACTCAACACCGGGGAGCTGTTTTTT.

This clonotype was seen a single time. The rearrangement links TRBV9 to TRBJ2-7; D is unclear. This CDR3 is 13 amino acids long. Germline values: CDR1 SGDLS, CDR2 YYNGEE. The V end lost 1 base, the J end lost 5 bases, and 10 bases lay between the germline ends. CDR3 bases: TGTGCCAGCAGCGTAAAGGCCTGGGACGAGCAGTACTTC. Translation: CASSVKAWDEQYF.

Regarding this clonotype: The conserved final phenylalanine or tryptophan is absent from the CDR3, which likely points to a read error. V and J are TRBV7-2 and TRBJ2-5, with 7 bases fitting TRBD2. CDR1 is SGHTA and CDR2 is FQGNSA in the germline V gene. Losses at the gene ends were 0 bases for V and 5 bases for J; bases not matched to a gene: 18. This CDR3 has 19 amino acids. CDR3 nucleotide sequence: TGTGCCAGCAGCTTAGCGCATCTCCCTTCGTGGCGGGAGATGGAGACCCAGTACGTC. It translates to CASSLAHLPSWREMETQYV.

The rearrangement joins TRBV7-8 to TRBJ2-1, with a weak D call TRBD2 (5 bases). The germline gives CDR1 SGHVS, CDR2 FQNEAQ. There are 13 residues in the CDR3. V lost 2 bases, J lost 13 bases, and 15 bases lay in between. The CDR3 sequence: CASSLHDYNDQFF. The CDR3 coding sequence is TGTGCCAGCAGCTTACACGACTACAACGACCAGTTCTTC.

This chain connects TRBV20-1 to TRBJ2-5; a possible D gene is TRBD2 (6 bases). Germline V lookup: CDR1 DFQATT, CDR2 SNEGSKA (reference sequence). V gave up 1 base and J gave up 3 bases, with 18 bases separating them. CDR3 length equals 16 residues. The CDR3 coding sequence is TGCAGTGCTAGAGGGAGCATTCGGGGGAACAAAGAGACCCAGTACTTC. Translation gives CSARGSIRGNKETQYF.

The chain has TRBV5-5 and TRBJ2-1; D may match TRBD1 or TRBD2 (5 bases each). V lost 1 base to trimming and J lost 8 bases, with 16 bases between them. Germline lookup yields CDR1 SGHKS and CDR2 YYEKEE (reference sequence). CDR3 length: 15 residues. CDR3 in amino acids: CASSLSWGLGDEQFF. The CDR3 nucleotides read TGTGCCAGCAGCTTGAGTTGGGGGTTAGGCGATGAGCAGTTCTTC. Together with reference TRBV5-5 and TRBJ2-1, the CDR3 gives the full variable domain: DAGVTQSPTHLIKTRGQQVTLRCSPISGHKSVSWYQQVLGQGPQFIFQYYEKEERGRGNFPDRFSARQFPNYSSELNVNALLLGDSALYLCASSLSWGLGDEQFFGPGTRLTVL.

A word on this clonotype: One end of the junction does not line up with germline, which may come from a read error. This chain links TRBV3-1 with TRBJ1-5, with D maybe TRBD1 (5 bases). Germline values: CDR1 LGHDT, CDR2 YNNKEL (reference sequence). This CDR3 contains 16 residues. The chain's CDR3 is CASSQLLGTYHQLQHF. CDR3 DNA sequence: TGTGCCAGCAGCCAGCTGCTTGGGACTTATCATCAGCTCCAGCATTTT. The variable domain in full, completed from reference TRBV3-1 and TRBJ1-5, reads DTAVSQTPKYLVTQMGNDKSIKCEQNLGHDTMYWYKQDSKKFLKIMFSYNNKELIINETVPNRFSPKSPDKAHLNLHINSLELGDSAVYFCASSQLLGTYHQLQHFGDGTRLSIL.

This clonotype was counted a few times. A much larger clonotype is one base distant, so this may be a read error. The chain recombines TRBV9 with TRBJ2-7; 9 bases match TRBD1. After removal of 7 bases from V and 2 bases from J, the junction contained 10 bases not matched to a gene. Germline values: CDR1 SGDLS, CDR2 YYNGEE. The CDR3 runs to 15 residues. The CDR3 DNA follows: TGTGCCAGCGCTCGGGGACAGGGTTGGCCCTACGAGCAGTACTTC. Amino acid sequence: CASARGQGWPYEQYF.

J is TRBJ1-1 and V is TRBV9; D not certain. V was trimmed by 1 base and J by 1 base, leaving 11 bases between them. The CDR3 loop spans 15 amino acids. Germline V CDR1 and CDR2: SGDLS, YYNGEE. The CDR3 protein is CASSVLVDQNTEAFF. The CDR3 DNA reads as TGTGCCAGCAGCGTATTGGTAGATCAGAACACTGAAGCTTTCTTT.

The chain combines TRBV12-3 or TRBV12-4 with TRBJ1-1; possibly TRBD1 for D (5 bases). This CDR3 region has 14 residues. Deletions cut 8 bases from V and 0 bases from J, with 13 bases between. Here the CDR3 DNA reads TGTGCCAGCCGGTCCGGACAACTGAACACTGAAGCTTTCTTT. Its translation is CASRSGQLNTEAFF.

This clonotype turned up a few times. The chain employs TRBV20-1 and TRBJ1-5; unclear D gene. This CDR3 has 13 amino acids. Trimming cost V 6 bases and J 7 bases, with 16 bases left between them. Germline CDR1 and CDR2: DFQATT and SNEGSKA (reference sequence). This CDR3 reads CSAVRTEGQPQHF. CDR3 nucleotides: TGCAGTGCGGTCCGGACCGAGGGACAGCCCCAGCATTTT.

The chain is built from TRBV20-1 and TRBJ2-1; unclear D gene. V was trimmed by 5 bases and J by 6 bases, leaving 14 bases between them. This CDR3 comprises 13 residues. Germline V gives CDR1 DFQATT, CDR2 SNEGSKA (reference sequence). The CDR3 loop is CSAVEASRNEQFF. CDR3 nucleotide sequence: TGCAGTGCTGTTGAAGCATCCCGCAATGAGCAGTTCTTC.